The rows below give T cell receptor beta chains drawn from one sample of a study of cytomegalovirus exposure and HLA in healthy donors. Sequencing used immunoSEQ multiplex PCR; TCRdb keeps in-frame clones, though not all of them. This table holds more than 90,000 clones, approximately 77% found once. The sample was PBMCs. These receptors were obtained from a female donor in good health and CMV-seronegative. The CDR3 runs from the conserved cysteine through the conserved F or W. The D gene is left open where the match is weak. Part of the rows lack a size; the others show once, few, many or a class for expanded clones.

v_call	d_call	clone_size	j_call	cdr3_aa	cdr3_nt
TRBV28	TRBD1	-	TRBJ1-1	CASTVPGTGEAFF	TGTGCCAGCACCGTACCCGGGACAGGGGAAGCTTTCTTT
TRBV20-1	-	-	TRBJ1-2	CSASARGYTF	TGCAGTGCTAGTGCACGGGGCTACACCTTC
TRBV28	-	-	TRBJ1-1	CASSWNRILAFF	TGTGCCAGCAGTTGGAACAGAATACTAGCTTTCTTT
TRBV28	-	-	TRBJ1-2	CASSLGGVGRHYGYTF	TGTGCCAGCAGTTTAGGGGGCGTGGGGCGTCACTATGGCTACACCTTC
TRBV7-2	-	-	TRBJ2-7	CASSLAGEVGPYEQYF	TGTGCCAGCAGCTTAGCGGGGGAGGTTGGGCCTTACGAGCAGTACTTC
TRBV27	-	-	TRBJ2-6	CASSLRRGNPGANVLTF	TGTGCCAGCAGTTTACGACGCGGGAATCCTGGGGCCAACGTCCTGACTTTC
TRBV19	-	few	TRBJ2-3	CASRITGGTDTQYF	TGTGCCAGTAGGATTACCGGGGGCACAGATACGCAGTATTTT
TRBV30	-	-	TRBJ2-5	CAWSLGGLGTQYF	TGTGCCTGGAGTTTAGGAGGCCTAGGGACCCAGTACTTC
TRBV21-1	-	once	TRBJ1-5	CASSTLGRGQNGNQPQHF	TGTGCCAGCAGCACCTTGGGCAGGGGGCAAAATGGGAATCAGCCCCAGCATTTT
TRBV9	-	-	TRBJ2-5	CASSVVGRGIETQYF	TGTGCCAGCAGCGTAGTTGGCAGGGGAATCGAGACCCAGTACTTC
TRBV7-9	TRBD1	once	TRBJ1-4	CASSEKGAFTNEKLFF	TGTGCCAGCAGCGAGAAGGGGGCTTTCACTAATGAAAAACTGTTTTTT
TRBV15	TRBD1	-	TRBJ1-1	CATGTVNTEAFF	TGTGCCACGGGGACAGTTAACACTGAAGCTTTCTTT
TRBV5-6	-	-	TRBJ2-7	CASKFEGVTGPYEQYF	TGTGCCAGCAAATTCGAGGGAGTCACAGGGCCCTACGAGCAGTACTTC
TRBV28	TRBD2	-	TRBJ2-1	CASSFIGLAINEQFF	TGTGCCAGCAGTTTCATAGGACTAGCGATAAATGAGCAGTTCTTC
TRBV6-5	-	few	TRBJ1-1	CASYQGGDTEAFF	TGTGCCAGCTACCAGGGCGGGGACACTGAAGCTTTCTTT
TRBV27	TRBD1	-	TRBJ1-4	CASSDDRGRTGATNEKLFF	TGTGCCAGCAGTGACGACAGGGGGCGAACGGGGGCAACTAATGAAAAACTGTTTTTT